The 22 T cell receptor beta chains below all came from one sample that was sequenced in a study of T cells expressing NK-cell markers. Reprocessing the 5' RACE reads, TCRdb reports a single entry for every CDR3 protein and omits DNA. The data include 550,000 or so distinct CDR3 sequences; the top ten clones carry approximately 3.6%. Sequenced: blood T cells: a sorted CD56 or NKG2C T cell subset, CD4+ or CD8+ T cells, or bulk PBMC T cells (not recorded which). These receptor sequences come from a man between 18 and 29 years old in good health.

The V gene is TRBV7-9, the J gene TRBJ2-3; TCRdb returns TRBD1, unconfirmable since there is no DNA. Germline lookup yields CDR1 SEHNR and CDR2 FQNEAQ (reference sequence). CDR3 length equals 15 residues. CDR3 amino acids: CASSPPDRMLYTQYF.

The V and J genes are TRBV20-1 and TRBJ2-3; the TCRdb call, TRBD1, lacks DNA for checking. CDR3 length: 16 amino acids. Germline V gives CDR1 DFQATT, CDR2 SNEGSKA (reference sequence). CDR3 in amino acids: CSTLNLGRGATDTQYF.

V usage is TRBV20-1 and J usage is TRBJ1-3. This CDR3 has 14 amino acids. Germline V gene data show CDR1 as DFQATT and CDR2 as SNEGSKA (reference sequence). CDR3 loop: CSAKDSSSGNTIYF.

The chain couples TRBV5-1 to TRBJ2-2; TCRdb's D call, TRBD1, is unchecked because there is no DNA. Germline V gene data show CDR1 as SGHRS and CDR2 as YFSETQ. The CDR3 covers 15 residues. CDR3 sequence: CASSLSGGNHGELFF.

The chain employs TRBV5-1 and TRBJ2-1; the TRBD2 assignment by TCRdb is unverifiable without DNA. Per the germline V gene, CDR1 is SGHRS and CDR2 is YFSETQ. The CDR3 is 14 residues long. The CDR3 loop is CASLQDTSTVEQFF. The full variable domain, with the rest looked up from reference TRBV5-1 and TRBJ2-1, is KAGVTQTPRYLIKTRGQQVTLSCSPISGHRSVSWYQQTPGQGLQFLFEYFSETQRNKGNFPGRFSGRQFSNSRSEMNVSTLELGDSALYLCASLQDTSTVEQFFGPGTRLTVL.

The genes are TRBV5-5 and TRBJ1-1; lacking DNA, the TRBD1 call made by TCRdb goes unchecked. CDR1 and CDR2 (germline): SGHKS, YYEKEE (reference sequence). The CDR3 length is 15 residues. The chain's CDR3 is CASSSKTGVGTEAFF.

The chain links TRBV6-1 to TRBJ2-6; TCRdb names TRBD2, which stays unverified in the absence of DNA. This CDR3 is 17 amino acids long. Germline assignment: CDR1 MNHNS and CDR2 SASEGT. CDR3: CASRPRGGGSGANVLTF.

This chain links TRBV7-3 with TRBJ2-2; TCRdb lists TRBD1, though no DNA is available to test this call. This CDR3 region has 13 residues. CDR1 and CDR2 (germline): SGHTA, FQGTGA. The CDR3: CASRGAGVGELFF.

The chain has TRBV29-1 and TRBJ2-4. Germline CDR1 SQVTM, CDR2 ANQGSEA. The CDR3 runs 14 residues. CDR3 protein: CSVGGDGAKNIQYF.

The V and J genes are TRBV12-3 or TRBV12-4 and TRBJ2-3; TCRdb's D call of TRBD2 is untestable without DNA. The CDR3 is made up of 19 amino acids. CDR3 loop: CASSSDGLAGESVADTQYF.

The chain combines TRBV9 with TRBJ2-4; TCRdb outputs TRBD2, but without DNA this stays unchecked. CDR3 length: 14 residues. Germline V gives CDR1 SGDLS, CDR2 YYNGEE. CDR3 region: CASSPALAKNIQYF.

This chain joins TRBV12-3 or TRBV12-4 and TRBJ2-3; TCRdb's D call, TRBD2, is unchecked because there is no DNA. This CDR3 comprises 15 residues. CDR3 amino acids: CASREAGLAGDTQYF.

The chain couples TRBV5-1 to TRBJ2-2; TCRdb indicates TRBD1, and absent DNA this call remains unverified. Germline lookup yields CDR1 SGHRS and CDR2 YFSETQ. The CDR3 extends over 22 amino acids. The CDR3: CASSLASHRAGGTKTNTGELFF.

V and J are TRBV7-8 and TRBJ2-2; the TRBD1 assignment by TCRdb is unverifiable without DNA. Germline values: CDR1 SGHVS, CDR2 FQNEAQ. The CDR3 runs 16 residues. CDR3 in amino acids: CASSPPLGQGPGELFF.

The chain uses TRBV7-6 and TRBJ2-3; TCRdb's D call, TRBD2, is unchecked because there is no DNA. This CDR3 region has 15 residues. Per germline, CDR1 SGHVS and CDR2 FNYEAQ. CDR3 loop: CASRQLAINTDTQYF.

CDR3 loop: CASSEGTGQSYTQYF. The V and J genes are TRBV10-2 and TRBJ2-3; TCRdb calls TRBD1, which cannot be checked without DNA. In germline, CDR1 is WSHSY, CDR2 SAAADI. CDR3 length: 15 residues.

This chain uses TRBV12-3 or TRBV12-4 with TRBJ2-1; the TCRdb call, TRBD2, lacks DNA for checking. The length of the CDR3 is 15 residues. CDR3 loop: CASRTSGRLNNEQFF.

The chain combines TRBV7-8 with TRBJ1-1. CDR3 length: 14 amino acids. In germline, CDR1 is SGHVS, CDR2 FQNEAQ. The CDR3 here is CASSELEKGTEAFF.

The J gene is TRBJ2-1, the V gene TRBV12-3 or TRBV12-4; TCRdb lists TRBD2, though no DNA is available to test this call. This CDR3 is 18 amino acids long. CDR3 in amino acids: CASSLMVRLAELYNEQFF.

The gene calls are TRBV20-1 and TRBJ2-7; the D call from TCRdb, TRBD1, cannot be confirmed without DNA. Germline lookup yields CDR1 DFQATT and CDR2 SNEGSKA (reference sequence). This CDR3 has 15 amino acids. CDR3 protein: CSAREHRDRPYEQYF.

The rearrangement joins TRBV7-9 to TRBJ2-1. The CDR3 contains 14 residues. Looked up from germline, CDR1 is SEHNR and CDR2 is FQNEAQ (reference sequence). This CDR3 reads CASSLGPFDDEQFF.

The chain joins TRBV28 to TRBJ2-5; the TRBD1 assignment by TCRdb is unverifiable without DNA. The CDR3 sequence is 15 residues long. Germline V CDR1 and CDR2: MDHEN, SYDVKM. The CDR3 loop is CASSSTGRPQETQYF.